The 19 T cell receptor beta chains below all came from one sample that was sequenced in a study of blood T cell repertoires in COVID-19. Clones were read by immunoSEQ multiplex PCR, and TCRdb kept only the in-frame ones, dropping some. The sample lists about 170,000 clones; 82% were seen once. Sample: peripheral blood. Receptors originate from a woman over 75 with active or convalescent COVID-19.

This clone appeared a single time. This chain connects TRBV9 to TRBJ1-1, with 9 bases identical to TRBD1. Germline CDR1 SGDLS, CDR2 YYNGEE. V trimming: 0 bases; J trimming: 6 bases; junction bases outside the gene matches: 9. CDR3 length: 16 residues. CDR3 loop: CASSVVLGQGIPEAFF. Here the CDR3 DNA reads TGTGCCAGCAGCGTAGTTCTGGGACAGGGTATCCCTGAAGCTTTCTTT. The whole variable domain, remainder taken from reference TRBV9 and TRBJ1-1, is DSGVTQTPKHLITATGQRVTLRCSPRSGDLSVYWYQQSLDQGLQFLIQYYNGEERAKGNILERFSAQQFPDLHSELNLSSLELGDSALYFCASSVVLGQGIPEAFFGQGTRLTVV.

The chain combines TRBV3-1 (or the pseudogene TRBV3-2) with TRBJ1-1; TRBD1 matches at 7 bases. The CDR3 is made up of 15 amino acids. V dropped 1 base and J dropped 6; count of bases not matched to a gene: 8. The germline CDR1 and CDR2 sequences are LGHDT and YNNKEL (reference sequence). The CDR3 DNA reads TGTGCCAGCAGCCAAGGACAGGGTACCATGGCTGAAGCTTTCTTT. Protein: CASSQGQGTMAEAFF.

The CDR3 loop is CASSLTSGYTDTQYF. In DNA, the CDR3 is TGTGCCAGCAGTTTAACTAGCGGCTACACAGATACGCAGTATTTT. The chain combines TRBV28 with TRBJ2-3, with 8 bases that match TRBD2. V was clipped by 2 bases and J by 2 bases; unmatched bases: 3. CDR1 is MDHEN and CDR2 is SYDVKM in the germline V gene. The CDR3 is 15 residues long.

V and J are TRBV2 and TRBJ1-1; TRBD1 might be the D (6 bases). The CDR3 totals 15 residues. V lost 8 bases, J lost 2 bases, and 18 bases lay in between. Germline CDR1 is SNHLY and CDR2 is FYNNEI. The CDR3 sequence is CASSNSGGPNTEAFF. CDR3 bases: TGTGCCAGCTCGAATAGCGGGGGCCCCAACACTGAAGCTTTCTTT.

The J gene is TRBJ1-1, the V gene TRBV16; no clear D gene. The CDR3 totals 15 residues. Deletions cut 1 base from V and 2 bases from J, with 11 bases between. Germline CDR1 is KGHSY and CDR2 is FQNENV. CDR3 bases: TGTGCCAGCAGCCAATTTCTCCAGGTCAACACTGAAGCTTTCTTT. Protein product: CASSQFLQVNTEAFF.

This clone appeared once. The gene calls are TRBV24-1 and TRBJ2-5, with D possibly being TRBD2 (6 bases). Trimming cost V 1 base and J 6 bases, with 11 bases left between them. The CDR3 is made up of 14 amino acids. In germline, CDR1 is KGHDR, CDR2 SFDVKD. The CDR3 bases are TGTGCCACCAGTGATTTAGGAGGGGTTAAGACCCAGTACTTC. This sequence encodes CATSDLGGVKTQYF.

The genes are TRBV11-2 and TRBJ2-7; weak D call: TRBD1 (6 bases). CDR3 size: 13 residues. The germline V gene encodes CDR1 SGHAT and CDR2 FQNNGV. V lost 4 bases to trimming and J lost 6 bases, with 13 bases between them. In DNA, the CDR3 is TGTGCCAGCAGCTCCCCGAGACAGGCCGAGCAGTACTTC. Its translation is CASSSPRQAEQYF.

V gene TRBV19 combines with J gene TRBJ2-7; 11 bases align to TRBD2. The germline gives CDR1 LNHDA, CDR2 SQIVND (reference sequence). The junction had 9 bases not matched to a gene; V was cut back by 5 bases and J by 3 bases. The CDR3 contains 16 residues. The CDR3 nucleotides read TGTGCCAGTAGTCTCGCCCTCCTAGCGGGAGGCTACGAGCAGTACTTC. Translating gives CASSLALLAGGYEQYF. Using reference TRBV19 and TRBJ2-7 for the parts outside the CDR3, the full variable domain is DGGITQSPKYLFRKEGQNVTLSCEQNLNHDAMYWYRQDPGQGLRLIYYSQIVNDFQKGDIAEGYSVSREKKESFPLTVTSAQKNPTAFYLCASSLALLAGGYEQYFGPGTRLTVT.

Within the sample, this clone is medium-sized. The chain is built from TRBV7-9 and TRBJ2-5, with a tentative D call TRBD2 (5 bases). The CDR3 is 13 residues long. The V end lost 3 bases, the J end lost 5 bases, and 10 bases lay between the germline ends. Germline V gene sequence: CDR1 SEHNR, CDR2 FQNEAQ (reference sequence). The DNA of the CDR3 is TGTGCCAGCAGCTTGAGGGTTGGGGAGACCCAGTACTTC. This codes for CASSLRVGETQYF.

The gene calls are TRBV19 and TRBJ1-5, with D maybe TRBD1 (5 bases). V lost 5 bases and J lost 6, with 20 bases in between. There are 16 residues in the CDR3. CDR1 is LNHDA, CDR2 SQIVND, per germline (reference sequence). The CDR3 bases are TGTGCCAGTAGTTCCCACCCTGGGGGGATGGGTCAGCCCCAGCATTTT. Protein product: CASSSHPGGMGQPQHF.

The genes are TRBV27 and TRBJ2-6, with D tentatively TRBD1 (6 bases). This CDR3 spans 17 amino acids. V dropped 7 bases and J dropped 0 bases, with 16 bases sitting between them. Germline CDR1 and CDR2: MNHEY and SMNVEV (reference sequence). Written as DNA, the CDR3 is TGTGCCAGCACCAGCAGGGGCTTTACCTCTGGGGCCAACGTCCTGACTTTC. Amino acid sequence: CASTSRGFTSGANVLTF.

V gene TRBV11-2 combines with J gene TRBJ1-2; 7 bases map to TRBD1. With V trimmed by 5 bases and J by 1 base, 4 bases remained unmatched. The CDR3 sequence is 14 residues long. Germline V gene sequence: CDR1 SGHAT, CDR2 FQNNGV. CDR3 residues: CASSPGQINYGYTF. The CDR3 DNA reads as TGTGCCAGCAGCCCGGGACAGATTAACTATGGCTACACCTTC.

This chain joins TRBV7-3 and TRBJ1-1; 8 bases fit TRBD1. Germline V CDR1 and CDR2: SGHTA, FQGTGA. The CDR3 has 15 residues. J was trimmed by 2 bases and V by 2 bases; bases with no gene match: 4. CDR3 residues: CASSLAGQGNTEAFF. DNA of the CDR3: TGTGCCAGCAGCTTAGCCGGACAGGGTAACACTGAAGCTTTCTTT.

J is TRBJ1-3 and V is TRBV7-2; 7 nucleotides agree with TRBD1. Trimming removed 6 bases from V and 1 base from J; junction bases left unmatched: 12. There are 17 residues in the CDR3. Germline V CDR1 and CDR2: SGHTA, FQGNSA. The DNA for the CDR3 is TGTGCCAGCAGGTCGTTGACAGGGACACGTTCTGGAAACACCATATATTTT. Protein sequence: CASRSLTGTRSGNTIYF.

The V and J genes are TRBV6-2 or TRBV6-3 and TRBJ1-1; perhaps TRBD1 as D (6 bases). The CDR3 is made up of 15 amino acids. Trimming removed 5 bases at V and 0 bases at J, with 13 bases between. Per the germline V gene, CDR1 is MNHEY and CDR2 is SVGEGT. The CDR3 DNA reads TGTGCCAGCAGTCTGGACAGCCCTATGAACACTGAAGCTTTCTTT. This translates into CASSLDSPMNTEAFF.

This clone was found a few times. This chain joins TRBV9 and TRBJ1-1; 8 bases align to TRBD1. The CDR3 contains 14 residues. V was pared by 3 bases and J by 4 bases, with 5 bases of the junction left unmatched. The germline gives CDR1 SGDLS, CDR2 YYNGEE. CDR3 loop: CASSAGQGSTEAFF. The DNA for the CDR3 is TGTGCCAGCAGCGCTGGACAGGGAAGCACTGAAGCTTTCTTT.

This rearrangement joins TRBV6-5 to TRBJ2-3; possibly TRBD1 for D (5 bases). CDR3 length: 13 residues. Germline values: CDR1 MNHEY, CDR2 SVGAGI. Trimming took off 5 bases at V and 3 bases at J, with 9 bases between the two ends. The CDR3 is CASSQGLTDTQYF. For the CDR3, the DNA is TGTGCCAGCAGTCAGGGATTGACAGATACGCAGTATTTT.

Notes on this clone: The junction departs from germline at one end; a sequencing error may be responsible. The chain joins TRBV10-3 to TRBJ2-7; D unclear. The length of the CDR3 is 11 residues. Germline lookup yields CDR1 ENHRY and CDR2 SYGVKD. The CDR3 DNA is TGTGCCATCAGCGAGGCCTACGAACAGTACTTC. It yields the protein CAISEAYEQYF.

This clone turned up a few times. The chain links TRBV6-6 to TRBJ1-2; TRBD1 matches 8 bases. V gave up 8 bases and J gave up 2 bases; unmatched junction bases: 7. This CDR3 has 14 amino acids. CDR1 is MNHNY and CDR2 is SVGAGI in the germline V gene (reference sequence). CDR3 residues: CASRPTGGNYGYTF. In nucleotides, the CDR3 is TGTGCCAGCCGACCCACAGGGGGGAACTATGGCTACACCTTC.